A selection of T cell receptor beta chains follows, all from one sample in a study of T cell clonotyping in hematopoietic cell transplantation. TCRdb's table, derived via immunoSEQ multiplex PCR, lists solely in-frame clones and lacks some. The sample carries under 30,000 clones, about 83% recorded once. The sequencing used peripheral blood mononuclear cells, collected before stem cell transplant. The source of these receptors is a woman under 40 with chronic myeloid leukemia. Some clones in this sample may be carry-over from other donors' samples. Each CDR3 is given with its conserved first and last residue. Clone size is stated in some rows and not others, as once, few, many or a class when expanded.

- | TRBJ2-1 | TRBV11-3 | CASSTYRQGEQFF
- | TRBJ1-6 | TRBV11-2 | CASSLSDARNSPLHF
- | TRBJ2-2 | TRBV30 | CAWAGFTGELFF
- | TRBJ1-4 | TRBV28 | CASSLTGPNEKLFF
- | TRBJ2-1 | TRBV9 | CASSVALAEHNEQFF
- | TRBJ1-1 | TRBV7-9 | CASSFLRGAMAEAFF
- | TRBJ1-1 | TRBV2 | CASRGQSLNTEAFF
- | - | TRBV28 | CASSAWGPNEQYF
- | TRBJ2-1 | TRBV2 | CATKPLAGVASEQFF
- | TRBJ2-7 | TRBV28 | CASLSHSSYEQYF
- | TRBJ1-6 | TRBV28 | CASSSSHRGTFNSPLHF
- | TRBJ2-2 | TRBV6-5 | CASTPYRGHTGELFF
- | TRBJ2-6 | TRBV28 | CASSPLGQTSGANVLTF
- | TRBJ1-6 | TRBV19 | CASTIGGRGSNSPLHF
- | TRBJ1-2 | TRBV7-8 | CASSLGQIYGYTF
- | TRBJ2-7 | TRBV7-7 | CASSQSPGYDEQYF
once | TRBJ2-7 | TRBV5-1 | CASSWFGGTYEQYF
- | TRBJ1-5 | TRBV28 | CASSLYPRGGHDQPQHF
once | TRBJ1-1 | TRBV19 | CASSIGMRNTEAFF
once | TRBJ1-2 | TRBV28 | CASSYTGGTDGYTF
- | TRBJ1-5 | TRBV7-6 | CASSLGQAGQPQHF
- | TRBJ2-1 | TRBV5-1 | CASSLFVGGNNEQFF
once | TRBJ1-5 | TRBV4-1 | CASSQESGVRRPQHF
- | TRBJ2-3 | TRBV2 | CASSVTRKTDTQYF
- | TRBJ1-2 | TRBV2 | CASSGDTPYGYTF
- | TRBJ1-2 | TRBV6-5 | CASRSYRDGYTF
medium-sized | TRBJ1-2 | TRBV6-5 | CASSYSLRGGYTF
- | TRBJ1-2 | TRBV5-1 | CASSLNGNGYTF
- | TRBJ1-1 | TRBV30 | CAWSHRVNTEAFF
- | TRBJ2-3 | TRBV7-2 | CASSLARTATDTQYF
- | TRBJ2-5 | TRBV27 | CASRAPGTGSRETQYF
- | TRBJ2-7 | TRBV5-1 | CASSLGLARVYEQYF
- | TRBJ1-1 | TRBV29-1 | CSVFGAVNTEAFF
once | TRBJ2-2 | TRBV10-3 | CATSPGQGIGGELFF
- | TRBJ1-5 | TRBV15 | CATSSVGALNQPQHF
- | TRBJ2-7 | TRBV13 | CASSLGAVTYEQYF
- | TRBJ2-1 | TRBV9 | CASSGNEQFF
once | TRBJ1-2 | TRBV4-1 | CASSPTGTNNYGYTF
- | TRBJ1-2 | TRBV6-7 | CASSYAGTAGYTF
- | TRBJ1-4 | TRBV18 | CASSWTGQNEKLFF
- | TRBJ1-5 | TRBV6-5 | CASSYLPGPNQPQHF
- | TRBJ1-2 | TRBV30 | CACPDSANYGYTF
once | TRBJ2-7 | TRBV30 | CAWTYGDRAYF
- | TRBJ1-1 | TRBV7-9 | CASSLGTGNTEAFF
- | TRBJ2-2 | TRBV7-3 | CASSLSHGGLHGELFF